The entry that follows covers one T cell receptor beta chain sequence. Its specificity is not known. Germline CDR1 KGHSH, CDR2 LQKENI. V shed 6 bases and J 7 bases; nucleotides not matched to a gene: 11. This CDR3 is 16 amino acids long. The entry originates in a study of vaccination effects on CD4 cells after COVID-19. Whole-study context: Each participant was given two doses of one vaccine (BNT162b2 or mRNA-1273).

Repertoires were generated with immunoSEQ multiplex PCR, while TCRdb's copy carries only in-frame clones and drops some. The sample lists 35,000 to 40,000 clones, about 66% seen once, with under 15% in the top ten. Points from the study as a whole: Clones arising from infection and from vaccination showed marked clonal contraction late after vaccination. The study had few convalescent patients and no early post-infection timepoints.

Antigen-specific CD4+ T cells expanded by the ViraFEST assay with viral peptide pools were then sequenced. Isolating CD4+ T cells followed less than 12 days of culture. Previously uninfected by SARS-CoV-2, the vaccine recipients also showed negative nucleocapsid antibodies. Sequencing was performed on CD4+ T cells from PBMCs cultured with HCoV-OC43 spike peptides, taken before COVID-19 vaccination. Subset meaning: HCoV-OC43 spike overlapping peptide pool stimulation. This chain joins TRBV18 and TRBJ1-6; TRBD1 matches at 8 bases. This TCR was sampled from a human donor who received a COVID-19 vaccine. For the CDR3, the DNA is TGTGCCAGCTCGTCGCAGGGGGCGTTCGGGAATTCACCCCTCCACTTT. It codes for CASSSQGAFGNSPLHF.